This T cell receptor beta chain was profiled in a study of blood T cell repertoires in COVID-19. The overall study: Both acute and convalescent COVID-19 samples were obtained from the United States, Italy and Spain.

Germline CDR1 and CDR2: SQVTM and ANQGSEA. V lost 3 bases, J lost 10 bases, and 16 bases lay in between. The CDR3 covers 13 residues. How the authors handled the data: Counts of nucleated cells, estimated from reference gene primer amplification, were obtained. TCRdb's table, derived via immunoSEQ multiplex PCR, lists solely in-frame clones and lacks some. V and J calls and clone size are as listed in that table; D and trimming were resolved from the DNA. Here the sample spans more than 70,000 clones, under 95% being singletons. The V and J genes are TRBV29-1 and TRBJ2-1; perhaps TRBD1 as D (6 bases). The clonotype was recovered from a woman in her forties or fifties in a cohort sampled during active COVID-19. The sample taken for sequencing was peripheral blood. The CDR3: CSVDVQGSLEQFF. CDR3 nucleotide sequence: TGCAGCGTTGACGTCCAGGGGAGTTTGGAGCAGTTCTTC.